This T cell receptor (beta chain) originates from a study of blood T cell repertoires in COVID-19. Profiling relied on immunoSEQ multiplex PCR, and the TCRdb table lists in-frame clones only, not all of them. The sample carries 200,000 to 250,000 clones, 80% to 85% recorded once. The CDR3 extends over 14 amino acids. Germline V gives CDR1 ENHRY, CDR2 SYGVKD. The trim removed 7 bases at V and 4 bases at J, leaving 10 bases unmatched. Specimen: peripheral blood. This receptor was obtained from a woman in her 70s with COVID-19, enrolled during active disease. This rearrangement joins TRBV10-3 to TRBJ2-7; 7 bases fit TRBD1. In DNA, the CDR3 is TGTGCCATCACTAAACAGGGGAGAGATTACGAGCAGTACTTC. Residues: CAITKQGRDYEQYF.